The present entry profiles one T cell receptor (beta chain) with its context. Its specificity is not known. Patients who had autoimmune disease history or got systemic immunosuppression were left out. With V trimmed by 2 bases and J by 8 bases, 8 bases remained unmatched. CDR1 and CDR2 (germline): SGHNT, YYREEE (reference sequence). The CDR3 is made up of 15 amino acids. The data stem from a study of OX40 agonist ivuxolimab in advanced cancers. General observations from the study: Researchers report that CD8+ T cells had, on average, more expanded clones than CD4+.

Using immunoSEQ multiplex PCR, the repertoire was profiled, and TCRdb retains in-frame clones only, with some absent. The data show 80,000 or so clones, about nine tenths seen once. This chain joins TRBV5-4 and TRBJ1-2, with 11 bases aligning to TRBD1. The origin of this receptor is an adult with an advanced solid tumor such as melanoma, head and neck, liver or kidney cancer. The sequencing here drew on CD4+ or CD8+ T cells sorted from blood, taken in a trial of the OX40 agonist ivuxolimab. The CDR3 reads CASSLPGTGGGGYTF. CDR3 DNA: TGTGCCAGCAGCTTACCCGGGACAGGGGGTGGGGGCTACACCTTC.